This T cell receptor beta chain is drawn from a study of metastatic and nonmetastatic thyroid tumors. Per the authors' pipeline: CDR3 differences across clinicopathological groups were used to build a distant-metastasis classifier for papillary thyroid cancer. With MiXCR, TCRdb reprocessed the PCR reads. TCRdb, rather than the study authors, made the V and J calls. The top ten clones hold roughly 8.2% of a sample with under 25,000 clones, 20% to 25% of them seen once. Turning to this clone: The antigen is undetermined.

Every patient was untreated before thyroid surgery. Study outcomes and limitations: According to reports, the diversity of TCR beta was significantly higher in malignant thyroid tumors than in benign nodules, and this held in both blood and tumor samples.

The sample taken for sequencing was adjacent normal tissue. The sequence came from a female donor with papillary thyroid cancer or a benign thyroid nodule (not recorded which). Some clones in this sample may be carry-over from other donors' samples.

The CDR3 DNA follows: TGTGCCAGCAGCGGTCAGGGGAGGGTTGTTGGCTACACCTTC. This codes for CASSGQGRVVGYTF. The chain recombines TRBV7-2 with TRBJ1-2, with D possibly matching TRBD1 (6 bases). The CDR3 contains 14 residues. Germline V gene sequence: CDR1 SGHTA, CDR2 FQGNSA. The V gene lost 5 bases and the J gene lost 7 bases, with 17 bases spanning the gap.